The subject of this entry is one TCR beta chain. There are a few counts of this clone. The antigen it recognizes is unknown. No base qualities exist here, and no much larger clone lies one base off it. The data were taken from a study of beta chain features in type 1 diabetes (dated by TCRdb to between 2017 and 2018). The study in broad terms: Patients and healthy donors did not differ in mean age, gender distribution, total cell number or subset yield. Across all samples, around 99 million sorted cells were examined, and cell number per subset correlated strongly with RNA yield. In the study, recently diagnosed type 1 diabetes patients and matched healthy donors were compared on the TCRB repertoires of their sorted circulating CD4+ T cell subsets. Regulatory and stem cell-like memory subsets were obtained from only 8 patients and roughly 8 healthy donors, while naive and central memory subsets were obtained from all 30 or so donors. What the authors observed across the whole study: Shorter templates might be favored by PCR, yet because patient and control samples were amplified and corrected together, any such skew would affect both groups equally. Naive, central memory and regulatory TCRB repertoires appeared more similar among patients than among healthy donors. Because small numbers of individuals were included in the HLA sub-analyses, any influence of HLA type on TCRB rearrangement was left unresolved. Because cDNA was sequenced instead of genomic DNA, activated cells with high expression could be over-represented, although the groups did not differ in activation or CD3 levels. In all four CD4+ subsets, TCRB CDR3 length was moderately but significantly shorter in type 1 diabetes patients. At VDJ recombination sites, patients with type 1 diabetes made fewer insertions and deleted more nucleotides, a pattern implying thymic rearrangement abnormalities.

All of the isolated RNA was reverse transcribed with the High Capacity cDNA Reverse Transcription Kit, so expressed TCRB transcripts were sequenced. Deep immunoSEQ sequencing was performed on naive, central memory and regulatory T cell samples, with an average of about 3.6 million total reads per sample. Sorted cells were lysed in RLT buffer and RNA was extracted with DNase-treated RNeasy Micro or Mini kits, depending on cell number. Each cell subset was processed separately to prevent cross-contamination, with patient and healthy donor samples processed together. TCRB sequences were amplified from cDNA with the immunoSEQ multiplex PCR, producing 87-bp fragments spanning the CDR3 region. Sequencing of the amplicons was performed on the Illumina HiSeq platform. From the authors' description of their analysis: PCR bias was computationally corrected using synthetic template baselines, reads within Hamming distance 2 were collapsed, and singletons that could not be merged were discarded. Reads were aligned against IMGT to assign V, D and J genes, CDR3 length and insertions or deletions at six rearrangement sites. Within each subset, clonotype counts were normalized to sorted cell number, and only after that were true diversity and Gini coefficients computed with the tcR R package. Repertoire sharing was quantified using the overlap coefficient calculated on TCRB nucleotide sequences. Out-of-frame TCRB sequences from naive cells were analyzed as a proxy for the pre-selection repertoire. TCRdb holds this immuneACCESS table with in-frame rearrangements only. Some clones are missing; in checked studies, unresolved V genes explain under half, and the rest has no known cause. The D gene and trimming were derived from the DNA, and the V and J assignments and clone size from that table. Present in this sample are a few hundred thousand clones, about 20% of which were seen just once. Of the sample, about 0.028% is held by the ten largest clones.

Each donor gave one peripheral blood draw, roughly 0.12 L on average, collected into heparinised tubes. A BD FACSAria II was used to sort naive, central memory, regulatory and stem cell-like memory CD4+ T cells with a panel that included CD45RO, CCR7, CD25, CD127, CD95 and CD27. Every sorted population had a purity above 95%. PBMCs were isolated right away by Lymphoprep density gradient centrifugation and were stained directly, without culture. To minimize batch effects, samples were stained and sorted in pairs, one healthy donor with one patient per experiment. Trimming accounts for 6 bases at V and 7 bases at J, while the number of junction bases matched to no gene is 10. The CDR3 runs 14 residues from the cysteine to the phenylalanine. Only CDR3 DNA is held: 42 bases, read in frame from base 1. The germline V gene provides CDR1 SQVTM and CDR2 ANQGSEA.

The chain joins TRBV29-1 to TRBJ2-1, and TRBD1 aligns with 9 junction nucleotides. Source material: naive CD4+ T cells from blood. The sample's cell subset or site, from its label and the paper: true naive CD4+ T cells. The clonotype comes from a woman in her thirties or forties with type 1 diabetes. The encoded CDR3 is CSVDTGQGINEQFF. The DNA reads TGCAGCGTCGACACGGGACAGGGTATTAATGAGCAGTTCTTC.